Below are 24 T cell receptor beta chains sequenced from a single sample in a study of cytomegalovirus exposure and HLA in healthy donors. A multiplex PCR was run with 60 Vbeta primers and 13 Jbeta primers. Sequenced by immunoSEQ multiplex PCR; TCRdb stores in-frame clones only, minus some. The sample lists 150,000 to 200,000 clones; 84% were seen once. Material: PBMCs. The receptors here all came from a girl between 5 and 17 years old in good health and CMV-seropositive.

This clone was counted between two and nine times. This sequence joins TRBV6-1 and TRBJ1-1, with D unresolved. The CDR3 runs to 12 residues. Trimming pared 8 bases from V and 1 base from J, leaving 8 bases between. CDR1 MNHNS and CDR2 SASEGT come from the germline V gene. CDR3 loop: CASRGENTEAFF. The CDR3 DNA is TGTGCCAGCCGAGGAGAGAACACTGAAGCTTTCTTT.

The chain uses TRBV6-4 and TRBJ2-7, with 10 bases that match TRBD1. V was clipped by 6 bases and J by 6 bases; unmatched bases: 8. The germline CDR1 and CDR2 sequences are MRHNA and SNTAGT. This CDR3 spans 14 amino acids. CDR3: CASSPGTGDAEQYF. In DNA, the CDR3 is TGTGCCAGCAGCCCCGGGACAGGGGATGCCGAGCAGTACTTC.

The chain links TRBV9 to TRBJ1-3, with a possible D match to TRBD1 (5 bases). The V and J ends lost 3 bases and 11 bases respectively, with 15 bases between them. Germline-derived CDR1 and CDR2 are SGDLS and YYNGEE. The CDR3 covers 13 residues. In nucleotides, the CDR3 is TGTGCCAGCAGCGCCCCGGGGGACCAAGCCATATATTTT. Its translation is CASSAPGDQAIYF.

The chain recombines TRBV5-1 with TRBJ1-2; 8 nucleotides align to TRBD1. This CDR3 is 17 amino acids long. The V gene end was trimmed by 3 bases and the J gene end by 0 bases; junction bases not matched to a gene: 10. Germline V lookup: CDR1 SGHRS, CDR2 YFSETQ. The CDR3 here is CASSSSPGQETNYGYTF. As DNA, the CDR3 is TGCGCCAGCAGCTCTTCACCGGGACAGGAGACTAACTATGGCTACACCTTC.

The rearrangement links TRBV7-9 to TRBJ1-1; D unresolved. Trimming stripped 1 base from V and 11 bases from J, with 14 bases between. Germline CDR1 is SEHNR and CDR2 is FQNEAQ (reference sequence). CDR3 size: 13 residues. The CDR3 DNA sequence: TGTGCCAGCAGCTTAGTGGGAGGCCGGGAGGCTTTCTTT. Encoded protein: CASSLVGGREAFF.

The chain links TRBV6-5 to TRBJ1-1, with D uncertain. This CDR3 is built from 15 residues. The germline CDR1 and CDR2 sequences are MNHEY and SVGAGI. Trimming took off 6 bases at V and 1 base at J, with 15 bases between the two ends. CDR3 protein: CASRAGFSANTEAFF. CDR3 sequence (DNA): TGTGCCAGCAGGGCAGGATTTTCTGCGAACACTGAAGCTTTCTTT.

This clone occurred a few times. CDR3 DNA sequence: TGTGCCAACTATAGCGGGGGCCATCATTATCAAGAGACCCAGTACTTC. As protein: CANYSGGHHYQETQYF. The chain combines TRBV9 with TRBJ2-5; 9 bases align to TRBD2. J was trimmed by 2 bases and V by 9 bases; bases with no gene match: 14. CDR3 size: 16 residues. Looked up from germline, CDR1 is SGDLS and CDR2 is YYNGEE. The variable domain in full, with the rest retrieved from reference TRBV9 and TRBJ2-5, is DSGVTQTPKHLITATGQRVTLRCSPRSGDLSVYWYQQSLDQGLQFLIQYYNGEERAKGNILERFSAQQFPDLHSELNLSSLELGDSALYFCANYSGGHHYQETQYFGPGTRLLVL.

The chain uses TRBV2 and TRBJ2-5; D uncertain. The CDR3 is 12 amino acids. Germline loops: CDR1 SNHLY, CDR2 FYNNEI. V lost 3 bases, J lost 1 base, and 3 bases lay in between. This chain's CDR3 is CASSDSQETQYF. As DNA, the CDR3 is TGTGCCAGCAGTGACTCCCAAGAGACCCAGTACTTC.

In its sample, this clone was seen once. The chain recombines TRBV27 with TRBJ2-7, with 11 bases aligning to TRBD2. Losses at the gene ends were 3 bases for V and 5 bases for J; bases not matched to a gene: 6. The length of the CDR3 is 15 residues. Germline loops: CDR1 MNHEY, CDR2 SMNVEV (reference sequence). Here the CDR3 DNA reads TGTGCCAGCAGTTTGGGTAGCGGGAGGGTCGACGAGCAGTACTTC. This translates into CASSLGSGRVDEQYF.

The genes are TRBV27 and TRBJ1-2; no clear D. Germline CDR1 and CDR2: MNHEY and SMNVEV (reference sequence). The CDR3 covers 14 residues. Between the trimmed V and J ends, which lost 5 bases and 5 bases, there was a span of 15 bases. In DNA, the CDR3 is TGTGCCAGCAGTCCCGACGTAGCCGGATATGGCTACACCTTC. Translated: CASSPDVAGYGYTF.

V gene TRBV11-3 combines with J gene TRBJ2-1, with D perhaps TRBD2 (5 bases). This CDR3 has 15 residues. The V end lost 4 bases, the J end lost 3 bases, and 13 bases lay between the germline ends. Germline V lookup: CDR1 SGHNT, CDR2 YENEEA. CDR3 sequence (DNA): TGTGCCAGCAGCTCCCCTTGGGAGAACTACAATGAGCAGTTCTTC. Its translation: CASSSPWENYNEQFF.

The chain employs TRBV28 and TRBJ2-3; the match to TRBD1 covers 7 bases. V was pared by 4 bases and J by 0 bases, with 4 bases of the junction left unmatched. The V gene's germline CDR1 is MDHEN and CDR2 SYDVKM. The CDR3 spans 15 residues. CDR3 DNA sequence: TGTGCCAGCAGTTCACGGGACAGCAGCACAGATACGCAGTATTTT. It translates to CASSSRDSSTDTQYF.

The chain recombines TRBV5-1 with TRBJ2-7; 8 bases agree with TRBD1. The CDR3 extends over 15 amino acids. V lost 0 bases to trimming and J lost 2 bases; unmatched junction nucleotides: 4. Germline V CDR1 and CDR2: SGHRS, YFSETQ. The CDR3 nucleotides read TGCGCCAGCAGCTTGGAGGACAGGGTGGCCTACGAGCAGTACTTC. It translates to CASSLEDRVAYEQYF. Full variable domain (missing parts from reference TRBV5-1 and TRBJ2-7): KAGVTQTPRYLIKTRGQQVTLSCSPISGHRSVSWYQQTPGQGLQFLFEYFSETQRNKGNFPGRFSGRQFSNSRSEMNVSTLELGDSALYLCASSLEDRVAYEQYFGPGTRLTVT.

Only a few counts were recorded for this clone. The chain has TRBV19 and TRBJ2-7; possible D gene TRBD2, 5 bases. CDR3 length: 14 amino acids. Per the germline V gene, CDR1 is LNHDA and CDR2 is SQIVND (reference sequence). V was trimmed by 3 bases and J by 3 bases, leaving 12 bases between them. The CDR3 spells CASSIGYEGYEQYF. As DNA, the CDR3 is TGTGCCAGTAGTATCGGCTATGAGGGCTACGAGCAGTACTTC.

The V gene is TRBV5-6, the J gene TRBJ2-7, with D unresolved. From germline, CDR1 is SGHDT and CDR2 YYEEEE. The CDR3 loop spans 11 amino acids. Trimming pared 3 bases from V and 7 bases from J, leaving 8 bases between. The CDR3 loop is CASSSYLEQYF. The DNA of the CDR3 is TGTGCCAGCAGCTCCTACTTAGAGCAGTACTTC.

To note about this clone: The junction does not match germline at one end; this may be a read error. The sample carries other DNA sequences with the same CDR3. J is TRBJ2-7 and V is TRBV13, with TRBD1 matching over 9 bases. CDR1 and CDR2 (germline): PRHDT, FYEKMQ (reference sequence). CDR3 length: 16 amino acids. The CDR3 is CASSFYGQGPRYEQYF. The CDR3 DNA reads as TGTGCCAGTAGCTTTTACGGACAGGGGCCCCGTTACGAGCAGTACTTC.

For the CDR3, the DNA is TGTGCCAGCAGCCGCACAGGGGCCGGGTTCTCTGGGGCCAACGTCCTGACTTTC. Its protein product is CASSRTGAGFSGANVLTF. The chain recombines TRBV2 with TRBJ2-6; 7 positions agree with TRBD1. CDR1 and CDR2 from the germline V gene are SNHLY and FYNNEI. V gave up 6 bases and J gave up 0 bases; unmatched junction bases: 11. This CDR3 region has 18 residues.

This rearrangement joins TRBV6-1 to TRBJ2-2, with 7 bases aligning to TRBD2. Germline V gene lookup returns CDR1 MNHNS and CDR2 SASEGT. V lost 2 bases to trimming and J lost 6 bases; unmatched junction nucleotides: 9. The CDR3 spans 16 residues. In nucleotides, the CDR3 is TGTGCCAGCAGTGAAAACCGGGGGGACCCCTCCGGGGAGCTGTTTTTT. Its protein is CASSENRGDPSGELFF.

The V and J genes are TRBV9 and TRBJ1-6; perhaps TRBD1 as D (6 bases). Trimming removed 0 bases from V and 9 bases from J, with 7 bases in between. This CDR3 is built from 13 residues. Germline values: CDR1 SGDLS, CDR2 YYNGEE. CDR3 protein: CASSVGDISPLHF. The CDR3, as DNA: TGTGCCAGCAGCGTAGGGGACATTTCACCCCTCCACTTT.

J is TRBJ1-4 and V is TRBV19, with 8 bases matching TRBD1. The germline gives CDR1 LNHDA, CDR2 SQIVND (reference sequence). Trimming cost V 3 bases and J 4 bases; bases outside gene matches: 4. CDR3 length: 15 amino acids. CDR3 nucleotides: TGTGCCAGTAGTATCTACAGGGGGAGTAATGAAAAACTGTTTTTT. Protein: CASSIYRGSNEKLFF.

The V gene is TRBV5-4, the J gene TRBJ2-3; D ambiguous. The CDR3 sequence is 16 residues long. CDR1 and CDR2 from the germline V gene are SGHNT and YYREEE (reference sequence). V lost 0 bases and J lost 0, with 11 bases in between. For the CDR3, the DNA is TGTGCCAGCAGCTTGGCCCAACAAATTAGCACAGATACGCAGTATTTT. Translation gives CASSLAQQISTDTQYF.

J is TRBJ2-7 and V is TRBV7-9; 7 nucleotides match TRBD1. The CDR3 is 16 residues long. The ends lost 5 bases at V and 3 bases at J; junction bases unmatched: 13. Looked up from germline, CDR1 is SEHNR and CDR2 is FQNEAQ (reference sequence). CDR3 nucleotide sequence: TGTGCCAGCAGCCCGCCCGGGGCCAGGGGGAACTACGAGCAGTACTTC. It translates to CASSPPGARGNYEQYF.

The chain employs TRBV5-6 and TRBJ2-3, with D uncertain. Per the germline V gene, CDR1 is SGHDT and CDR2 is YYEEEE. V shed 5 bases and J shed 2 bases, with 12 bases lying between them. This CDR3 is 14 amino acids long. The CDR3 DNA follows: TGTGCCAGCAGTCGCAGGTTTCTCACAGATACGCAGTATTTT. Protein product: CASSRRFLTDTQYF.

The chain joins TRBV29-1 to TRBJ1-1, with a weak D call TRBD1 (6 bases). The CDR3 covers 13 residues. V lost 5 bases and J 4 bases, leaving 14 bases between the germline ends. Germline CDR1 and CDR2: SQVTM and ANQGSEA. This CDR3 reads CSVLGGAGTEAFF. CDR3 in DNA: TGCAGCGTTTTAGGGGGGGCTGGCACTGAAGCTTTCTTT.